One sample yielded the 28 T cell receptor beta chains listed below, sequenced in a study of metastatic and nonmetastatic thyroid tumors. With MiXCR, TCRdb reprocessed the PCR reads. The data show approximately 28,000 clones, approximately 19% seen once. Prior to thyroid surgery, none of the patients had received any treatment. Material for sequencing was blood. The receptor source for this set is a female donor with papillary thyroid cancer or a benign thyroid nodule (not recorded which). Some clones in this sample may be carry-over from other donors' samples.

The chain combines TRBV11-2 with TRBJ2-1, with TRBD1 identical over 8 bases. The V gene's germline CDR1 is SGHAT and CDR2 FQNNGV. Trimming at V came to 6 bases and at J to 1 base, leaving 5 bases not matched to a gene. The CDR3 runs to 15 residues. This CDR3 reads CASSTDRGSYNEQFF. The CDR3 coding sequence is TGTGCCAGCAGTACCGACAGGGGATCCTACAATGAGCAGTTCTTC.

This clone was observed at least ten times. V usage is TRBV20-1 and J usage is TRBJ2-5; the D gene is possibly TRBD2 (5 bases). The CDR3 covers 14 residues. From germline, CDR1 is DFQATT and CDR2 SNEGSKA (reference sequence). Trimming left V 3 bases short and J 5 bases short, with 16 bases between. CDR3 in amino acids: CSASLGPERETQYF. The CDR3 region has the DNA TGCAGTGCTAGTCTTGGGCCGGAGCGGGAGACCCAGTACTTC.

The V and J genes are TRBV20-1 and TRBJ2-1; 14 positions match TRBD2. CDR3 length: 14 amino acids. The germline V gene has CDR1 DFQATT and CDR2 SNEGSKA (reference sequence). V lost 5 bases, J lost 10 bases, and 7 bases stayed unmatched. The CDR3: CSARTSGRRGEQFF. Written as DNA, the CDR3 is TGCAGTGCTCGGACTAGCGGGAGGAGAGGGGAGCAGTTCTTC.

This clone has ten or more counts. The V and J genes are TRBV2 and TRBJ2-2; 8 nucleotides agree with TRBD1. J lost 4 bases, V lost 2 bases, and 3 bases had no gene match. CDR3 length equals 15 residues. Germline CDR1 reads SNHLY; CDR2 reads FYNNEI. The CDR3: CASSELGQGTGELFF. The CDR3 DNA reads TGTGCCAGCAGTGAACTAGGACAGGGCACCGGGGAGCTGTTTTTT.

This clone occurred a few times. V usage is TRBV28 and J usage is TRBJ1-2; weak D call: TRBD1 (6 bases). Germline lookup yields CDR1 MDHEN and CDR2 SYDVKM. This CDR3 is 13 amino acids long. With 7 bases removed from V and 8 bases from J, the gap between germline ends came to 17 bases. Written as DNA, the CDR3 is TGTGCCAGCATTCTAAGGGGGGCGTACGGCTACACCTTC. Its translation is CASILRGAYGYTF.

This clone was detected a few times. This chain connects TRBV6-1 to TRBJ2-7; D perhaps matches TRBD2 (6 bases). V was shortened by 8 bases and J by 6 bases, with 17 bases between the two germline ends. The CDR3 spans 13 residues. Germline CDR1 MNHNS, CDR2 SASEGT. In nucleotides, the CDR3 is TGTGCCAGCGTCAGGCAGGCCGGGGGCGAGCAGTACTTC. Its translation: CASVRQAGGEQYF.

This clone was recorded many times. The rearrangement joins TRBV24-1 to TRBJ2-3; unclear D gene. V gave up 5 bases and J gave up 3 bases, with 17 bases separating them. The CDR3 covers 16 residues. The germline V gene encodes CDR1 KGHDR and CDR2 SFDVKD. This CDR3 reads CATSGGVAKGTDTQYF. In nucleotides, the CDR3 is TGTGCCACCAGTGGTGGCGTGGCGAAGGGAACAGATACGCAGTATTTT.

This clone appeared many times. J is TRBJ1-1 and V is TRBV19, with a possible D match to TRBD1 (5 bases). CDR3 length: 13 amino acids. V was cut by 3 bases and J by 4 bases, with 9 bases left in between. Germline CDR1 reads LNHDA; CDR2 reads SQIVND (reference sequence). CDR3 sequence (DNA): TGTGCCAGTAGTATGGGGGATTCCACTGAAGCTTTCTTT. It encodes CASSMGDSTEAFF.

This clone was picked up many times. This chain joins TRBV9 and TRBJ2-2, with D possibly being TRBD1 (6 bases). V was shortened by 2 bases and J by 2 bases, with 13 bases between the two germline ends. This CDR3 is 16 amino acids long. Germline lookup yields CDR1 SGDLS and CDR2 YYNGEE. The CDR3 spells CASSVNRDLNTGELFF. The CDR3 bases are TGTGCCAGCAGCGTTAACAGGGACCTCAACACCGGGGAGCTGTTTTTT.

This chain connects TRBV5-1 to TRBJ2-3; no clear D. Looked up from germline, CDR1 is SGHRS and CDR2 is YFSETQ. With 7 bases removed from V and 0 bases from J, the gap between germline ends came to 12 bases. CDR3 length equals 14 residues. The CDR3 sequence is CASPAYLSTDTQYF. DNA of the CDR3: TGCGCCAGCCCGGCGTATCTTAGCACAGATACGCAGTATTTT.

As DNA, the CDR3 is TGTGCCAGTCGCGGGGGCAGCACCGGGGAGCTGTTTTTT. Translation: CASRGGSTGELFF. The chain joins TRBV30 to TRBJ2-2, with TRBD2 as a possible D gene (7 bases). Trimming left V 8 bases short and J 4 bases short, with 14 bases between. The germline V gene has CDR1 GTSNPN and CDR2 SVGIG (reference sequence). CDR3 length: 13 residues.

The V and J genes are TRBV7-3 and TRBJ1-2; no clear D gene. This CDR3 has 13 residues. Between the trimmed V and J ends, which lost 1 base and 8 bases, there was a span of 11 bases. Germline V gene data show CDR1 as SGHTA and CDR2 as FQGTGA. CDR3 bases: TGTGCCAGCAGCTTAAACGGGGTGGAGGGCTACACCTTC. This translates into CASSLNGVEGYTF. Supplemented by reference TRBV7-3 and TRBJ1-2, the full variable domain reads GAGVSQTPSNKVTEKGKYVELRCDPISGHTALYWYRQSLGQGPEFLIYFQGTGAADDSGLPNDRFFAVRPEGSVSTLKIQRTERGDSAVYLCASSLNGVEGYTFGSGTRLTVV.

This clone was counted once. This rearrangement joins TRBV5-4 to TRBJ1-5; TRBD1 aligns across 12 bases. The CDR3 totals 16 residues. V dropped 0 bases and J dropped 4; count of bases not matched to a gene: 2. Germline V gives CDR1 SGHNT, CDR2 YYREEE (reference sequence). The CDR3, as DNA: TGTGCCAGCAGCTTGGGGGGACAGGGGGCGAATCAGCCCCAGCATTTT. Amino acid sequence: CASSLGGQGANQPQHF. Based on the CDR3 plus reference TRBV5-4 and TRBJ1-5, the full variable domain is ETGVTQSPTHLIKTRGQQVTLRCSSQSGHNTVSWYQQALGQGPQFIFQYYREEENGRGNFPPRFSGLQFPNYSSELNVNALELDDSALYLCASSLGGQGANQPQHFGDGTRLSIL.

The V and J genes are TRBV27 and TRBJ1-5, with D uncertain. The CDR3 has 15 residues. V lost 0 bases, J lost 0 bases, and 6 bases lay in between. Germline assignment: CDR1 MNHEY and CDR2 SMNVEV (reference sequence). The CDR3 protein is CASSLSFSSNQPQHF. The DNA for the CDR3 is TGTGCCAGCAGTTTATCGTTCAGTAGCAATCAGCCCCAGCATTTT.

This clone is labeled medium-sized (0.01 to 0.1%). The rearrangement links TRBV19 to TRBJ1-5; TRBD1 matches at 7 bases. Per germline, CDR1 LNHDA and CDR2 SQIVND (reference sequence). CDR3 size: 14 residues. V lost 1 base to trimming and J lost 5 bases; unmatched junction nucleotides: 2. CDR3 in amino acids: CASSIGTGDQPQHF. The CDR3 DNA reads TGTGCCAGTAGTATAGGAACAGGGGATCAGCCCCAGCATTTT.

This clone was recorded at least ten times. The chain employs TRBV11-2 and TRBJ2-7, with TRBD1 matching over 9 bases. Germline CDR1 is SGHAT and CDR2 is FQNNGV. V dropped 5 bases and J dropped 1; count of bases not matched to a gene: 6. CDR3 size: 15 residues. The CDR3 here is CASSRQGTGSYEQYF. CDR3 DNA sequence: TGTGCCAGCAGCCGACAAGGGACAGGGTCCTACGAGCAGTACTTC.

This clone was seen once. V usage is TRBV4-2 and J usage is TRBJ1-1, with D possibly being TRBD1 (5 bases). CDR3 length equals 18 residues. Trimming took off 2 bases at V and 2 bases at J, with 21 bases between the two ends. Looked up from germline, CDR1 is LGHNA and CDR2 is YNFKEQ. CDR3 sequence reads: CASSQQPGRRTANTEAFF. The CDR3 region has the DNA TGTGCCAGCAGCCAACAACCGGGACGCCGAACCGCCAACACTGAAGCTTTCTTT.

This clone was counted at least ten times. The V gene is TRBV2, the J gene TRBJ2-7; 12 bases match TRBD2. V gave up 3 bases and J gave up 2 bases; unmatched junction bases: 5. The CDR3 is made up of 16 amino acids. Per the germline V gene, CDR1 is SNHLY and CDR2 is FYNNEI. The CDR3 DNA reads TGTGCCAGCAGTGAGAGTCCTAGCGGGGGGGCCTACGAGCAGTACTTC. This sequence encodes CASSESPSGGAYEQYF. The full variable domain, completed using reference TRBV2 and TRBJ2-7, is EPEVTQTPSHQVTQMGQEVILRCVPISNHLYFYWYRQILGQKVEFLVSFYNNEISEKSEIFDDQFSVERPDGSNFTLKIRSTKLEDSAMYFCASSESPSGGAYEQYFGPGTRLTVT.

This clone was observed many times. This chain joins TRBV4-3 and TRBJ2-5; D is undetermined. Germline V gene data show CDR1 as LGHNA and CDR2 as YSLEER. This CDR3 contains 13 residues. Trimming shortened V by 2 bases and J by 4 bases, and 8 bases separated the two germline ends. DNA for the CDR3: TGCGCCAGCAGCCAATCAAGTTTAGAGACCCAGTACTTC. It codes for CASSQSSLETQYF.

Judged by abundance, this clone is medium-sized (0.01 to 0.1%). V gene TRBV6-1 combines with J gene TRBJ2-1; 9 positions match TRBD1. Germline V gives CDR1 MNHNS, CDR2 SASEGT. This CDR3 has 13 amino acids. After removal of 6 bases from V and 5 bases from J, the junction contained 2 bases not matched to a gene. CDR3 loop: CASSGQGNNEQFF. DNA of the CDR3: TGTGCCAGCAGCGGACAGGGGAACAATGAGCAGTTCTTC.

V gene TRBV20-1 combines with J gene TRBJ1-1; the D is unclear. The CDR3 runs 15 residues. Germline values: CDR1 DFQATT, CDR2 SNEGSKA (reference sequence). V was cut by 4 bases and J by 0 bases, with 15 bases left in between. CDR3 nucleotides: TGCAGTGCTACCGACCCGCTGACGGTGAACACTGAAGCTTTCTTT. Protein: CSATDPLTVNTEAFF.

This clone is a singleton in its sample. The chain is built from TRBV18 and TRBJ2-4; tentatively, D is TRBD2 (6 bases). The DNA end lines up better with TRBJ2-1; the J call may be wrong. This CDR3 is built from 13 residues. From germline, CDR1 is KGHSH and CDR2 LQKENI. This CDR3 is CASSPREEGLQFF. The CDR3 bases are TGTGCCAGCTCACCAAGGGAGGAGGGATTACAGTTCTTC.

This clone came up many times. This rearrangement joins TRBV5-4 to TRBJ1-2; D not certain. The germline V gene encodes CDR1 SGHNT and CDR2 YYREEE (reference sequence). Between the trimmed V and J ends, which lost 2 bases and 2 bases, there was a span of 4 bases. The CDR3 contains 12 residues. The CDR3 loop is CASSFENYGYTF. Here the CDR3 DNA reads TGTGCCAGCAGCTTTGAGAACTATGGCTACACCTTC.

This clone occurred a few times. This sequence joins TRBV29-1 and TRBJ1-4; D unresolved. The V end lost 2 bases, the J end lost 7 bases, and 14 bases lay between the germline ends. Germline CDR1 reads SQVTM; CDR2 reads ANQGSEA. The CDR3 sequence is 14 residues long. CDR3 nucleotide sequence: TGCAGCGTTGAAAGCGGGCAGGCTGGTGAAAAACTGTTTTTT. The encoded protein is CSVESGQAGEKLFF. The variable domain in full, completed from reference TRBV29-1 and TRBJ1-4, reads SAVISQKPSRDICQRGTSLTIQCQVDSQVTMMFWYRQQPGQSLTLIATANQGSEATYESGFVIDKFPISRPNLTFSTLTVSNMSPEDSSIYLCSVESGQAGEKLFFGSGTQLSVL.

The chain couples TRBV7-8 to TRBJ2-2, with TRBD1 as a possible D gene (6 bases). Germline V lookup: CDR1 SGHVS, CDR2 FQNEAQ. The CDR3 is 16 residues long. V lost 5 bases and J 4 bases, leaving 17 bases between the germline ends. CDR3 amino acids: CASSMQPGTLTGELFF. The CDR3 DNA reads as TGTGCCAGCAGCATGCAACCCGGGACACTCACCGGGGAGCTGTTTTTT. The full variable domain, completed using reference TRBV7-8 and TRBJ2-2, is GAGVSQSPRYKVAKRGQDVALRCDPISGHVSLFWYQQALGQGPEFLTYFQNEAQLDKSGLPSDRFFAERPEGSVSTLKIQRTQQEDSAVYLCASSMQPGTLTGELFFGEGSRLTVL.

The chain combines TRBV30 with TRBJ2-7, with D perhaps being TRBD1 or TRBD2 (5 bases each). Trimming removed 5 bases at V and 5 bases at J, with 16 bases between. Germline V gives CDR1 GTSNPN, CDR2 SVGIG (reference sequence). The CDR3 is 13 amino acids. CDR3: CAWAGGPGDEQYF. The CDR3 DNA is TGTGCCTGGGCTGGGGGTCCAGGCGACGAGCAGTACTTC.

This clone has at least ten counts. V and J are TRBV10-2 and TRBJ2-6; D not certain. The CDR3 runs 12 residues. CDR1 and CDR2 from the germline V gene are WSHSY and SAAADI. V was shortened by 7 bases and J by 2 bases, with 3 bases between the two germline ends. CDR3 residues: CASTAGANVLTF. CDR3 DNA sequence: TGCGCCAGCACCGCTGGGGCCAACGTCCTGACTTTC.

This clone showed up many times. This chain uses TRBV29-1 with TRBJ2-5; 9 bases map to TRBD1. Germline trimming cut 6 bases from V and 4 bases from J; bases unmatched to any gene: 9. The germline CDR1 and CDR2 sequences are SQVTM and ANQGSEA. The CDR3 covers 14 residues. The DNA for the CDR3 is TGCAGCGTGGCATACGGACAGGGGTTAGAGACCCAGTACTTC. Protein product: CSVAYGQGLETQYF. Full variable domain (rest looked up from reference TRBV29-1 and TRBJ2-5): SAVISQKPSRDICQRGTSLTIQCQVDSQVTMMFWYRQQPGQSLTLIATANQGSEATYESGFVIDKFPISRPNLTFSTLTVSNMSPEDSSIYLCSVAYGQGLETQYFGPGTRLLVL.